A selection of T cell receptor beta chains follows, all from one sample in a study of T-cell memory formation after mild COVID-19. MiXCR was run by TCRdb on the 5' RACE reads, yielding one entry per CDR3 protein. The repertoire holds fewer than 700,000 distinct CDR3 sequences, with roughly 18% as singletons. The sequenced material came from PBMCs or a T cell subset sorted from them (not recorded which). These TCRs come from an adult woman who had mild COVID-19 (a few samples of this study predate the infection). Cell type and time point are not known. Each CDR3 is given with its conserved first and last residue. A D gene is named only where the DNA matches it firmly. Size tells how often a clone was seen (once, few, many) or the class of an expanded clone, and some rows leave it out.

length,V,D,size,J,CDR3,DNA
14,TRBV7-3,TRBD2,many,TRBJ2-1,CASSLAGGPGSQFF,TGTGCCAGCAGCTTAGCGGGAGGGCCGGGTTCGCAGTTCTTC
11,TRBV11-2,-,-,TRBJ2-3,CASGTRKTQYF,TGTGCCAGCGGGACAAGGAAAACGCAGTATTTT
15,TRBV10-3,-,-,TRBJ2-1,CAISESSGEGDEQFF,TGTGCCATCAGTGAGTCGAGCGGGGAGGGGGATGAGCAGTTCTTC
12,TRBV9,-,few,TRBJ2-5,CASSEGGETQYF,TGTGCCAGCAGTGAAGGGGGAGAGACCCAGTACTTC
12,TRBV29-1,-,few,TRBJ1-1,CSGGQLNTEAFF,TGCAGCGGCGGACAGTTGAACACTGAAGCTTTCTTT
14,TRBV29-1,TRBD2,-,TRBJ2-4,CSVEVLAGGNIQYF,TGCAGCGTTGAAGTCTTGGCGGGGGGTAACATTCAGTACTTC
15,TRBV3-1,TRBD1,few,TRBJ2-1,CASSPWDRGYNEQFF,TGTGCCAGCAGCCCGTGGGACAGGGGCTACAATGAGCAGTTCTTC
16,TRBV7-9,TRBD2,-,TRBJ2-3,CASSPGLAVSTDTQYF,TGTGCCAGCAGTCCGGGACTAGCGGTTAGCACAGATACGCAGTATTTT
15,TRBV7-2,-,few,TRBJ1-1,CASSSVVGKNTEAFF,TGTGCCAGCAGCTCTGTCGTAGGGAAGAACACTGAAGCTTTCTTT
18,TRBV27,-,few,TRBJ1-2,CASSPFLSLDRLSYGYTF,TGTGCCAGCAGTCCTTTCCTCTCTCTTGACAGACTCTCCTATGGCTACACCTTC
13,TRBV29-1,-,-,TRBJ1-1,CSVGMAEGTEAFF,TGCAGCGTCGGTATGGCGGAAGGCACTGAAGCTTTCTTT
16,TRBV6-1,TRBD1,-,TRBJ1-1,CASSGQGLLGNTEAFF,TGTGCCAGCAGTGGACAGGGCCTGTTAGGGAACACTGAAGCTTTCTTT
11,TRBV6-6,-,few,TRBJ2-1,CASSYRVEQFF,TGTGCCAGCAGTTACAGGGTTGAGCAGTTCTTC
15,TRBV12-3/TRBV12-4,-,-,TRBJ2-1,CASSFLRGRNNEQFF,TGTGCCAGCAGTTTCTTACGGGGACGGAACAATGAGCAGTTCTTC
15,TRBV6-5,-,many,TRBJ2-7,CASSYTQDGYYEQYF,TGTGCCAGCAGTTACACGCAGGACGGATACTACGAGCAGTACTTC
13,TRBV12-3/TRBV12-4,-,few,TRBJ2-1,CASSFGIYNEQFF,TGTGCCAGCAGTTTCGGGATATACAATGAGCAGTTCTTC